Included here is one TCR beta chain sequence, with context. Its antigen is still unknown. The table came from immunoSEQ multiplex PCR; TCRdb's copy has only in-frame clones and leaves some out. The sample has tens of thousands of clones, about 85% seen once. Time point here: peripheral blood 6 weeks after treatment start. These data come from a study of PD-L1 blockade in urothelial cancer. Study-level findings and limits: Having blood TCR clonality under the median before treatment predicted better survival.

V was trimmed by 5 bases and J by 5 bases, leaving 10 bases between them. There are 11 residues in the CDR3. The germline CDR1 and CDR2 sequences are GTSNPN and SVGIG (reference sequence). V is TRBV30 and J is TRBJ2-7, with D perhaps matching TRBD1 (6 bases). This specimen consisted of PBMCs, obtained around atezolizumab (anti-PD-L1) treatment. This sequence was found in a man between 70 and 80 years old with urothelial cancer. CDR3 residues: CAWGYRDEQYF. As DNA, the CDR3 is TGTGCCTGGGGCTACAGGGACGAGCAGTACTTC.